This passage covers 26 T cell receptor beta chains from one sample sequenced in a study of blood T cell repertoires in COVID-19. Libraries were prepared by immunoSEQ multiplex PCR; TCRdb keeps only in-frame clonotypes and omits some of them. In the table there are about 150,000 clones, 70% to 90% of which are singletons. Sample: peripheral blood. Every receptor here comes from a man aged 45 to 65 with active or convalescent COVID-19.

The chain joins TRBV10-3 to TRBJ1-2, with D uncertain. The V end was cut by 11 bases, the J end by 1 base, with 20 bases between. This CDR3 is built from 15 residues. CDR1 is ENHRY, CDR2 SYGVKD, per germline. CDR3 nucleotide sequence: TGTGCCTTAACAAAGGATGTTCGGGGTAACTATGGCTACACCTTC. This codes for CALTKDVRGNYGYTF.

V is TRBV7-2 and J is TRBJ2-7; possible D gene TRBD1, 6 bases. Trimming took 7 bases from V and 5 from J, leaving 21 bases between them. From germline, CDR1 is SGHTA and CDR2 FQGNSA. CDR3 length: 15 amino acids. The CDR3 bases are TGTGCCAGCAACCCAGGACAGTTTATCGTCGACGAGCAGTACTTC. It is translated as CASNPGQFIVDEQYF.

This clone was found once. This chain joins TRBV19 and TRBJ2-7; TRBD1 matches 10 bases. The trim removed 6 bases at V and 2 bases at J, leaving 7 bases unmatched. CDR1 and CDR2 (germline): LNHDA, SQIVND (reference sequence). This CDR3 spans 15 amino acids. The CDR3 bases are TGTGCCAGTAGCCCGAGGACAGGGGGTACCTACGAGCAGTACTTC. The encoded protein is CASSPRTGGTYEQYF.

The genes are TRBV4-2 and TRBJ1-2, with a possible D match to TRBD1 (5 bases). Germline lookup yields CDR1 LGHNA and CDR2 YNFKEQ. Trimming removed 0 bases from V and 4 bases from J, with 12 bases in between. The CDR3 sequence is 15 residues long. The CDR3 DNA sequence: TGTGCCAGCAGCCAAGATTCAGGACAACCCTATGGCTACACCTTC. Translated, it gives CASSQDSGQPYGYTF.

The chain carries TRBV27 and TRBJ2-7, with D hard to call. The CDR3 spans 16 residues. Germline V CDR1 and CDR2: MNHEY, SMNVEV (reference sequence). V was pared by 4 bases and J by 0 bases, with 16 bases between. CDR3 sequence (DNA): TGTGCCAGCAGTTATTTGCGGCTTCGCCTCTCCTACGAGCAGTACTTC. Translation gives CASSYLRLRLSYEQYF.

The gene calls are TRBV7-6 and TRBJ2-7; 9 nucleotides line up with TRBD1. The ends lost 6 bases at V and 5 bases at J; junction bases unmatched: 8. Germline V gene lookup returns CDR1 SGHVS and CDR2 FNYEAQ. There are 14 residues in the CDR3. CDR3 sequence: CASRSGQGFDEQYF. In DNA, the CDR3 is TGTGCCAGCAGGTCGGGACAGGGTTTCGACGAGCAGTACTTC.

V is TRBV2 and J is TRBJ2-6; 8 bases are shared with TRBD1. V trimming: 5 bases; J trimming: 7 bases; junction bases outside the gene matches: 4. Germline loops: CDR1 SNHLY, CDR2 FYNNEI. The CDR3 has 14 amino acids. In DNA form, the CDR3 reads TGTGCCAGCAGTAGGGACAGGCCAGCCAACGTCCTGACTTTC. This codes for CASSRDRPANVLTF.

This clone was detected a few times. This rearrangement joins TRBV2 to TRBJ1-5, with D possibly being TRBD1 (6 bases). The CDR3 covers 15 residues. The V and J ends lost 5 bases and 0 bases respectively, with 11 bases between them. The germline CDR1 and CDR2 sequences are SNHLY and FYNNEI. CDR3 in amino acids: CASSRTDNSNQPQHF. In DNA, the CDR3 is TGTGCCAGCAGTCGGACAGATAATAGCAATCAGCCCCAGCATTTT.

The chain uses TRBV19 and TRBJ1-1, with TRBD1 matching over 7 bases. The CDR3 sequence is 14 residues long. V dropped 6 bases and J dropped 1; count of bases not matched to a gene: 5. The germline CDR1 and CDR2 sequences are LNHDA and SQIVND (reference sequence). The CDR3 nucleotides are TGTGCCAGTAGCCACAGGGGACAGAACACTGAAGCTTTCTTT. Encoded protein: CASSHRGQNTEAFF. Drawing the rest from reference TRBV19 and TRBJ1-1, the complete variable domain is DGGITQSPKYLFRKEGQNVTLSCEQNLNHDAMYWYRQDPGQGLRLIYYSQIVNDFQKGDIAEGYSVSREKKESFPLTVTSAQKNPTAFYLCASSHRGQNTEAFFGQGTRLTVV.

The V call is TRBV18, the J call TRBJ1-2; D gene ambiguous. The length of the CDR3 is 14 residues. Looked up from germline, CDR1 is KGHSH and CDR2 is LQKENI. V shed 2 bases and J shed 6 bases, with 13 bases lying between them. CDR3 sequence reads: CASSPGQTMDGYTF. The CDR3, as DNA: TGTGCCAGCTCACCAGGGCAGACCATGGATGGCTACACCTTC.

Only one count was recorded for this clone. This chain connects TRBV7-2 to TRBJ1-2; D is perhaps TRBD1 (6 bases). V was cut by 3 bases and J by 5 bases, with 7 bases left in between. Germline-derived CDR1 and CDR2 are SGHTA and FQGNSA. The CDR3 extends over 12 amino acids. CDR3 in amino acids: CASSFTGYGYTF. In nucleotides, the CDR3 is TGTGCCAGCAGCTTCACAGGGTATGGCTACACCTTC. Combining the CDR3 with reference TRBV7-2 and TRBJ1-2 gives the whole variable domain GAGVSQSPSNKVTEKGKDVELRCDPISGHTALYWYRQSLGQGLEFLIYFQGNSAPDKSGLPSDRFSAERTGGSVSTLTIQRTQQEDSAVYLCASSFTGYGYTFGSGTRLTVV.

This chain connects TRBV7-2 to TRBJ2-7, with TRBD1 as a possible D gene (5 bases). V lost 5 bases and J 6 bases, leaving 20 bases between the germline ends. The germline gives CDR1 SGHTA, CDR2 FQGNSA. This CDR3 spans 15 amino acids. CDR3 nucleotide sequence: TGTGCCAGCAGCCTTACGACAGTGAGTTTCCTCGAGCAGTACTTC. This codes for CASSLTTVSFLEQYF.

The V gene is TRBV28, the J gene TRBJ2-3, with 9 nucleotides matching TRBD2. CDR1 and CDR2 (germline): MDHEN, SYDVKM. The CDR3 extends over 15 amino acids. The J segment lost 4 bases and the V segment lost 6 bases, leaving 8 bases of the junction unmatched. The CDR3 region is CASSPAGGRADTQYF. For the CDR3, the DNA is TGTGCCAGCAGCCCAGCGGGGGGTAGGGCAGATACGCAGTATTTT.

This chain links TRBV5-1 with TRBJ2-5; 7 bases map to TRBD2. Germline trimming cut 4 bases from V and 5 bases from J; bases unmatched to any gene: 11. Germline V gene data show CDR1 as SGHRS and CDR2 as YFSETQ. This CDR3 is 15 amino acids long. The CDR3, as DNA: TGCGCCAGCAGCGAACTGGGGGAGGGCCGGGAGACCCAGTACTTC. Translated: CASSELGEGRETQYF.

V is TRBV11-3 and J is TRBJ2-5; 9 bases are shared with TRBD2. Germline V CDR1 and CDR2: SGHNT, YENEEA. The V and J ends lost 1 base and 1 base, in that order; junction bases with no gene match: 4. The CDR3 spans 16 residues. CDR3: CASSLVLAGIQETQYF. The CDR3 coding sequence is TGTGCCAGCAGCTTAGTTCTAGCGGGGATCCAAGAGACCCAGTACTTC.

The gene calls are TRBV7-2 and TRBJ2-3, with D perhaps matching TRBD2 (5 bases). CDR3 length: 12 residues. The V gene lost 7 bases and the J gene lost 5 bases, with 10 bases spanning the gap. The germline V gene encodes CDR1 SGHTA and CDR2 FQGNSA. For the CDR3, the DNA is TGTGCCAGCACCTTCCGGGGAGATACGCAGTATTTT. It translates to CASTFRGDTQYF.

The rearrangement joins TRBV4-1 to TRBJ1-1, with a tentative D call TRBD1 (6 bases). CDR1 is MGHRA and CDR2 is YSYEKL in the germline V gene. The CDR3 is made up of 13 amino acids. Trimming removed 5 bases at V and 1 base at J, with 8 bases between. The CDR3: CASSGQQNTEAFF. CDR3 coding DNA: TGCGCCAGCAGCGGACAGCAGAACACTGAAGCTTTCTTT.

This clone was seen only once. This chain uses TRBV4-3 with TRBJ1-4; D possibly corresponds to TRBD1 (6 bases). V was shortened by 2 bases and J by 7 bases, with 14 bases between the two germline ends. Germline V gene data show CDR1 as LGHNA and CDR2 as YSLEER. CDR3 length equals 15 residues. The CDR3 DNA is TGCGCCAGCAGCCAATCGACAGGACCGGGTGAAAAACTGTTTTTT. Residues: CASSQSTGPGEKLFF.

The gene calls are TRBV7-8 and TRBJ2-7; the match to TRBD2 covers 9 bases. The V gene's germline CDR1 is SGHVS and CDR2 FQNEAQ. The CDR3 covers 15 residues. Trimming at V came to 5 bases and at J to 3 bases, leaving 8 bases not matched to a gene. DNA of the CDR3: TGTGCCAGCAGCCCGCTAGCGGGAAGTCTCTACGAGCAGTACTTC. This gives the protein CASSPLAGSLYEQYF.

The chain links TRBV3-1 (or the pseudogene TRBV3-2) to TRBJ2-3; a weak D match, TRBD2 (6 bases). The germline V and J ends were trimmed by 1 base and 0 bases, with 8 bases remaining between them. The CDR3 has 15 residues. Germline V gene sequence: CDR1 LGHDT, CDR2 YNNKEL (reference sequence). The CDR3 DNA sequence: TGTGCCAGCAGCCAAGGGGACTTCAGCACAGATACGCAGTATTTT. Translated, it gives CASSQGDFSTDTQYF.

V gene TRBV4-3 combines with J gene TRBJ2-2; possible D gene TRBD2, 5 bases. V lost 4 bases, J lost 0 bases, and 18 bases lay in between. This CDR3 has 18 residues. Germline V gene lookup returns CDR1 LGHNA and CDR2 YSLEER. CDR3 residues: CASSRQKGGYTNTGELFF. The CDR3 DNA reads TGCGCCAGCAGCCGCCAAAAAGGAGGCTACACGAACACCGGGGAGCTGTTTTTT.

CDR3 DNA: TGTGCCTGGCAAGACGAACAGGGAATGGCTAATGAAAAACTGTTTTTT. This sequence encodes CAWQDEQGMANEKLFF. This chain connects TRBV30 to TRBJ1-4; D is possibly TRBD1 (6 bases). This CDR3 is 16 amino acids long. Per the germline V gene, CDR1 is GTSNPN and CDR2 is SVGIG (reference sequence). The ends were cut back, 5 bases at V and 3 bases at J, with 19 bases in the middle.

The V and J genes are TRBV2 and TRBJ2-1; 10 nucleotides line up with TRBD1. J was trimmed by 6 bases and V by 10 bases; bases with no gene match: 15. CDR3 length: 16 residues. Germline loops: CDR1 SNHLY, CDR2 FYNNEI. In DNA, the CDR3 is TGTGCCACCTCAAGAGGTTCGGGACAGGGGTCCAATGAGCAGTTCTTC. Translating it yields CATSRGSGQGSNEQFF.

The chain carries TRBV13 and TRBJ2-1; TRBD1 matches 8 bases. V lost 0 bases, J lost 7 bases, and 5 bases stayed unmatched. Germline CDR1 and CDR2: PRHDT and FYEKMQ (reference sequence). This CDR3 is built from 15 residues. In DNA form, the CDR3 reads TGTGCCAGCAGCTTAGGGGACAGGGCGCGGAATGAGCAGTTCTTC. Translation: CASSLGDRARNEQFF.

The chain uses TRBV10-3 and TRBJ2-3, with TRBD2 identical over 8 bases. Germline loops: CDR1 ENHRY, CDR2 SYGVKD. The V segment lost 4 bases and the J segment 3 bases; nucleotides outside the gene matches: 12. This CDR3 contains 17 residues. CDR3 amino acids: CAISGPTGGAATDTQYF. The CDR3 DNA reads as TGTGCCATCAGTGGCCCGACGGGAGGGGCTGCGACAGATACGCAGTATTTT.

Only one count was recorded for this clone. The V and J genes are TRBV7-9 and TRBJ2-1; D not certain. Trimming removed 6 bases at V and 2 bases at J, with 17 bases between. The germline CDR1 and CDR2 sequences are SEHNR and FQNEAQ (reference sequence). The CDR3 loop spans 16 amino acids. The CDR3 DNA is TGTGCCAGCAGAGACCTCTCGCAGGCCGCCTACAATGAGCAGTTCTTC. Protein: CASRDLSQAAYNEQFF.